The rows below give T cell receptor beta chains drawn from one sample of a study of cytomegalovirus exposure and HLA in healthy donors. Assay used: immunoSEQ multiplex PCR; TCRdb lists only in-frame clones, some missing. In the table there are over 45,000 clones, 83% of which are singletons. Sequenced sample: PBMCs. The receptors come from a man aged 25-45 years in good health and CMV-seronegative. The CDR3 runs from the conserved cysteine through the conserved F or W. A D gene is named only where the DNA matches it firmly. The size of a clone is reported for some rows only, either as once, few or many, or as a class for expanded clones.

v_gene: TRBV7-9
len: 14
j_gene: TRBJ2-7
d_gene: TRBD1
abundance: -
CDR3nt: TGTTCCAGCAGCCCGGGACAGGGATGGGGCGAGCAGTACTTC
CDR3aa: CSSSPGQGWGEQYF

v_gene: TRBV9
len: 15
j_gene: TRBJ1-1
d_gene: -
abundance: -
CDR3nt: TGTGCCAGCAGCGTACTAGCGGACCTGTTCGCTGAAGCTTTCTTT
CDR3aa: CASSVLADLFAEAFF

v_gene: TRBV7-2
len: 14
j_gene: TRBJ1-2
d_gene: -
abundance: -
CDR3nt: TGTGCCAGCAGCACCCTACAGGGCCACTATGGCTACACCTTC
CDR3aa: CASSTLQGHYGYTF

v_gene: TRBV5-1
len: 12
j_gene: TRBJ2-2
d_gene: -
abundance: -
CDR3nt: TGCGCCAGCAGCCGGGACACCGGGGAGCTGTTTTTT
CDR3aa: CASSRDTGELFF

v_gene: TRBV6-6
len: 14
j_gene: TRBJ1-5
d_gene: TRBD1
abundance: once
CDR3nt: TGTGCCAGCACCTGGACAGGGAGCAATCAGCCCCAGCATTTT
CDR3aa: CASTWTGSNQPQHF

v_gene: TRBV6-6
len: 15
j_gene: TRBJ2-1
d_gene: TRBD1
abundance: -
CDR3nt: TGTGCCAGCAGTCCCGACAGGGTCCCTTACAATGAGCAGTTCTTC
CDR3aa: CASSPDRVPYNEQFF

v_gene: TRBV9
len: 19
j_gene: TRBJ2-5
d_gene: TRBD2
abundance: -
CDR3nt: TGTGCCAGCAGCGTAGCTTCAGCTAGCGGGAGTCCTCTCCAAGAGACCCAGTACTTC
CDR3aa: CASSVASASGSPLQETQYF

v_gene: TRBV6-6
len: 16
j_gene: TRBJ2-2
d_gene: -
abundance: -
CDR3nt: TGTGCCAGCAGCACTGGTGGGGTCGGGGACACCGGGGAGCTGTTTTTT
CDR3aa: CASSTGGVGDTGELFF

v_gene: TRBV7-9
len: 15
j_gene: TRBJ2-5
d_gene: -
abundance: -
CDR3nt: TGTGCCAGCAGCTTAGGGGGAGGCGTCGGTGGGACCCAGTACTTC
CDR3aa: CASSLGGGVGGTQYF

v_gene: TRBV18
len: 15
j_gene: TRBJ1-6
d_gene: TRBD1
abundance: -
CDR3nt: TGTGCCAGCTCACCACCGGAGGGGGCGAATTCACCCCTCCACTTT
CDR3aa: CASSPPEGANSPLHF

v_gene: TRBV19
len: 14
j_gene: TRBJ2-5
d_gene: TRBD1
abundance: -
CDR3nt: TGTGCCAGTAGTACCTGGGACAGAGAAGAGACCCAGTACTTC
CDR3aa: CASSTWDREETQYF

v_gene: TRBV6-5
len: 14
j_gene: TRBJ2-7
d_gene: -
abundance: -
CDR3nt: TGTGCCAGCACCGCCGGAGCGGGCCCCTACGAGCAGTACTTC
CDR3aa: CASTAGAGPYEQYF

v_gene: TRBV7-9
len: 14
j_gene: TRBJ2-1
d_gene: -
abundance: once
CDR3nt: TGTGCCAGCACCCTGGAACTAGTCCAAGAAGAGCAGTTCTTC
CDR3aa: CASTLELVQEEQFF

v_gene: TRBV29-1
len: 14
j_gene: TRBJ2-3
d_gene: -
abundance: -
CDR3nt: TGCAGCGTTGATGGCGGTTCTAGCACAGATACGCAGTATTTT
CDR3aa: CSVDGGSSTDTQYF

v_gene: TRBV2
len: 14
j_gene: TRBJ1-5
d_gene: -
abundance: -
CDR3nt: TGTGCCAGCAGACGGGGGAATAGCAATCAGCCCCAGCATTTT
CDR3aa: CASRRGNSNQPQHF

v_gene: TRBV11-2
len: 18
j_gene: TRBJ2-1
d_gene: TRBD2
abundance: -
CDR3nt: TGTGCCAGCACGGTCGTCCCGGGACTAGCGGGAGGTCACAATGAGCAGTTCTTC
CDR3aa: CASTVVPGLAGGHNEQFF

v_gene: TRBV7-9
len: 15
j_gene: TRBJ2-3
d_gene: -
abundance: -
CDR3nt: TGTTCCAGCAGCCCCCGGGCTAGCGGCACAGATACGCAGTATTTT
CDR3aa: CSSSPRASGTDTQYF

v_gene: TRBV27
len: 14
j_gene: TRBJ1-2
d_gene: TRBD1
abundance: -
CDR3nt: TGTGCCAGCTCCCCAGGGGGCTTGGGCTATGGCTACACCTTC
CDR3aa: CASSPGGLGYGYTF

v_gene: TRBV5-4
len: 19
j_gene: TRBJ2-6
d_gene: TRBD2
abundance: -
CDR3nt: TGTGCCAGCAGCCCCGGGAGGGGGGCGCTAAGGGGTGGGGCCAACGTCCTGACTTTC
CDR3aa: CASSPGRGALRGGANVLTF

v_gene: TRBV5-1
len: 12
j_gene: TRBJ2-5
d_gene: -
abundance: -
CDR3nt: TGCGCCAGCAGCCTGGACGGAGAGACCCAGTACTTC
CDR3aa: CASSLDGETQYF

v_gene: TRBV14
len: 11
j_gene: TRBJ2-4
d_gene: TRBD1
abundance: few
CDR3nt: TGTGCCAGCAGCCCCGGGACAGGCGACTTCTTC
CDR3aa: CASSPGTGDFF

v_gene: TRBV5-6
len: 16
j_gene: TRBJ2-1
d_gene: -
abundance: -
CDR3nt: TGTGCCAGCAGCCCGGTGTCTGACGGCAATGAGGTGACCCAGTTCTTC
CDR3aa: CASSPVSDGNEVTQFF

v_gene: TRBV2
len: 14
j_gene: TRBJ1-2
d_gene: TRBD1
abundance: -
CDR3nt: TGTGCCAGCTTTAGCCGGGACAGACGCTATGGCTACACCTTC
CDR3aa: CASFSRDRRYGYTF

v_gene: TRBV6-6
len: 16
j_gene: TRBJ2-7
d_gene: TRBD1
abundance: -
CDR3nt: TGTGCCAGCAGTTTTGCCCGACAGGGAACCTCCTACGAGCAGTACTTC
CDR3aa: CASSFARQGTSYEQYF

v_gene: TRBV6-6
len: 16
j_gene: TRBJ2-7
d_gene: TRBD2
abundance: -
CDR3nt: TGTGCCAGCAGTCCCTGGACTAGCGGGGTCGTGAGGGAGCAGTACTTC
CDR3aa: CASSPWTSGVVREQYF

v_gene: TRBV5-6
len: 16
j_gene: TRBJ1-6
d_gene: -
abundance: -
CDR3nt: TGTGCCAGCAGCTTAATCGGGGTGAATCTTAATTCACCCCTCCACTTT
CDR3aa: CASSLIGVNLNSPLHF

v_gene: TRBV14
len: 15
j_gene: TRBJ2-2
d_gene: TRBD2
abundance: -
CDR3nt: TGTGCCAGCAGGCTTACTAGCGCCAACACCGGGGAGCTGTTTTTT
CDR3aa: CASRLTSANTGELFF

v_gene: TRBV7-8
len: 15
j_gene: TRBJ1-1
d_gene: -
abundance: once
CDR3nt: TGTGCCAGCAGTCTCGGTCGTTTTGGTGGCACTGAAGCTTTCTTT
CDR3aa: CASSLGRFGGTEAFF

v_gene: TRBV5-6
len: 16
j_gene: TRBJ2-5
d_gene: TRBD2
abundance: -
CDR3nt: TGTGCCAGCAGCGCGGCCGGGACCGCGGGGGGAGAGACCCAGTACTTC
CDR3aa: CASSAAGTAGGETQYF

v_gene: TRBV5-1
len: 18
j_gene: TRBJ2-1
d_gene: -
abundance: -
CDR3nt: TGCGCCAGCAGCTTGGGGGGCACTACCCCGAGCTCCTACAATGAGCAGTTCTTC
CDR3aa: CASSLGGTTPSSYNEQFF

v_gene: TRBV4-3
len: 13
j_gene: TRBJ2-1
d_gene: TRBD2
abundance: -
CDR3nt: TGCGCCAGCAGCCAGGAGCGGGGCCATGAGCAGTTCTTC
CDR3aa: CASSQERGHEQFF

v_gene: TRBV4-2
len: 15
j_gene: TRBJ1-2
d_gene: -
abundance: -
CDR3nt: TGTGCCAGCAGCCAAGGGGGAGGGGCGGACTATGGCTACACCTTC
CDR3aa: CASSQGGGADYGYTF

v_gene: TRBV21-1
len: 15
j_gene: TRBJ1-2
d_gene: -
abundance: -
CDR3nt: TGTGCCAGCAGCGACACAGGCCACGGGAACTATGGCTACACCTTC
CDR3aa: CASSDTGHGNYGYTF

v_gene: TRBV4-3
len: 16
j_gene: TRBJ2-1
d_gene: -
abundance: -
CDR3nt: TGCGCCAGCAGCCAAGATTGGGGCGAGGGGGACAATGAGCAGTTCTTC
CDR3aa: CASSQDWGEGDNEQFF

v_gene: TRBV13
len: 15
j_gene: TRBJ2-7
d_gene: TRBD2
abundance: -
CDR3nt: TGTGCCAGCAGCTTACCCGCTAGCGGGAGCTACGAGCAGTACTTC
CDR3aa: CASSLPASGSYEQYF

v_gene: TRBV10-1
len: 16
j_gene: TRBJ1-1
d_gene: -
abundance: -
CDR3nt: TGCGCCAGCAGTGAGCCGATTATGGCCGGGGACACTGAAGCTTTCTTT
CDR3aa: CASSEPIMAGDTEAFF

v_gene: TRBV5-6
len: 12
j_gene: TRBJ2-7
d_gene: TRBD2
abundance: -
CDR3nt: TGTGCCAGCAGGAGTAGCGGGAGCGAGCAGTACTTC
CDR3aa: CASRSSGSEQYF

v_gene: TRBV2
len: 16
j_gene: TRBJ2-7
d_gene: TRBD2
abundance: -
CDR3nt: TGTGCCAGCAGTGGTAAGGCTAGCGGGGGAGTGGGCGAGCAGTACTTC
CDR3aa: CASSGKASGGVGEQYF

v_gene: TRBV5-4
len: 13
j_gene: TRBJ2-7
d_gene: -
abundance: once
CDR3nt: TGTGCCAGCAGCTTGTCGGCTAGAGACGAGCAGTACTTC
CDR3aa: CASSLSARDEQYF

v_gene: TRBV4-3
len: 17
j_gene: TRBJ2-5
d_gene: -
abundance: -
CDR3nt: TGCGCCAGCAGCCAAGATCTTTGGCGGGAAGGGCCGGAGACCCAGTACTTC
CDR3aa: CASSQDLWREGPETQYF

v_gene: TRBV27
len: 15
j_gene: TRBJ2-7
d_gene: -
abundance: -
CDR3nt: TGTGCCAGCAGTTCCCTGGCGGGGAGCTCCTACGAGCAGTACTTC
CDR3aa: CASSSLAGSSYEQYF

v_gene: TRBV6-5
len: 13
j_gene: TRBJ2-3
d_gene: -
abundance: -
CDR3nt: TGTGCCAGCAGTCGCCGTAGGGGGGATACGCAGTATTTT
CDR3aa: CASSRRRGDTQYF